The 13 T cell receptor beta chains listed next were all sequenced from one sample in a study of shared clonotypes between healthy human individuals. Sequenced by immunoSEQ multiplex PCR; TCRdb stores in-frame clones only, minus some. The table shows 2 million or so clones, with about 95% occurring only once. CD8 cells classed as naive were CD45RO-negative and positively selected for CCR7, excluding terminally differentiated effector memory CD45RA+ cells. Source material: naive CD8+ T cells sorted from blood. The receptors stem from a man younger than 30 in good health.

A note on this clone: The sample carries other DNA sequences with the same CDR3. The chain has TRBV4-3 and TRBJ1-4; D is unclear. V lost 0 bases and J 8 bases, leaving 7 bases between the germline ends. Germline values: CDR1 LGHNA, CDR2 YSLEER. The CDR3 loop spans 13 amino acids. The CDR3 sequence: CASSQDVEEKLFF. In nucleotides, the CDR3 is TGCGCCAGCAGCCAAGATGTGGAGGAAAAACTGTTTTTT.

V usage is TRBV19 and J usage is TRBJ2-3; no firm D call. Germline V gene lookup returns CDR1 LNHDA and CDR2 SQIVND (reference sequence). This CDR3 contains 13 residues. The V and J ends lost 5 bases and 4 bases respectively, with 10 bases between them. The CDR3 bases are TGTGCCAGTAGTTCCCTGGGCGCAGATACGCAGTATTTT. This translates into CASSSLGADTQYF.

The CDR3 bases are TGTGCCAGCAGTGAAATAAGTGGGCAGACTGAAGCTTTCTTT. Translation gives CASSEISGQTEAFF. The chain combines TRBV6-1 with TRBJ1-1; D uncertain. The germline gives CDR1 MNHNS, CDR2 SASEGT. The V and J ends lost 2 bases and 5 bases respectively, with 12 bases between them. The CDR3 contains 14 residues.

CDR3 residues: CAISDRAGGTTNYGYTF. CDR3 DNA sequence: TGTGCCATCAGTGACAGGGCAGGGGGTACGACTAACTATGGCTACACCTTC. The rearrangement links TRBV10-3 to TRBJ1-2; 7 bases are a match to TRBD1. Germline CDR1 reads ENHRY; CDR2 reads SYGVKD. Trimming removed 3 bases from V and 0 bases from J; junction bases left unmatched: 10. The CDR3 runs to 17 residues.

The chain has TRBV19 and TRBJ2-1; D may be TRBD2 (5 bases). The CDR3 runs 14 residues. Looked up from germline, CDR1 is LNHDA and CDR2 is SQIVND (reference sequence). V was clipped by 2 bases and J by 5 bases, with 10 bases between them. CDR3 sequence: CASSIWSGDNEQFF. CDR3 nucleotide sequence: TGTGCCAGTAGTATATGGAGCGGAGACAATGAGCAGTTCTTC.

As for this clone: The same CDR3 is also encoded by other DNA sequences in this sample. The gene calls are TRBV6-5 and TRBJ1-4; unclear D gene. The V and J ends lost 2 bases and 6 bases respectively, with 7 bases between them. The CDR3 totals 13 residues. Germline V CDR1 and CDR2: MNHEY, SVGAGI. This chain's CDR3 is CASSYLRDEKLFF. For the CDR3, the DNA is TGTGCCAGCAGTTACCTCCGGGATGAAAAACTGTTTTTT.

The J gene is TRBJ1-2, the V gene TRBV7-6, with 7 bases identical to TRBD1. The CDR3 runs 14 residues. Per the germline V gene, CDR1 is SGHVS and CDR2 is FNYEAQ. Unmatched junction bases numbered 6, after V lost 0 bases and J lost 8 bases. The CDR3 DNA reads as TGTGCCAGCAGCTTAGCGCCGACAGGGTACGGCTACACCTTC. Its protein is CASSLAPTGYGYTF.

This clone was detected a few times. V and J are TRBV10-1 and TRBJ2-3; 9 bases align to TRBD1. The junction had 6 bases not matched to a gene; V was cut back by 6 bases and J by 2 bases. Germline V CDR1 and CDR2: WNHNN, SYGVQD (reference sequence). The CDR3 loop spans 15 amino acids. The chain's CDR3 is CASSPGQGYTDTQYF. The CDR3 DNA follows: TGCGCCAGCAGCCCGGGACAGGGATACACAGATACGCAGTATTTT.

The rearrangement joins TRBV5-5 to TRBJ2-7; the D gene is possibly TRBD2 (6 bases). Germline CDR1 and CDR2: SGHKS and YYEKEE (reference sequence). The V gene lost 1 base and the J gene lost 4 bases, with 12 bases spanning the gap. This CDR3 has 14 amino acids. The CDR3 spells CASSLTGSKYEQYF. In nucleotides, the CDR3 is TGTGCCAGCAGCTTGACCGGGAGTAAGTACGAGCAGTACTTC.

This chain connects TRBV6-1 to TRBJ2-7; TRBD1 might be the D (5 bases). The CDR3 loop spans 17 amino acids. The germline V and J ends were trimmed by 1 base and 3 bases, with 19 bases remaining between them. From germline, CDR1 is MNHNS and CDR2 SASEGT. Here the CDR3 reads CASSEDRAGWAFYEQYF. CDR3 DNA sequence: TGTGCCAGCAGTGAAGATCGGGCAGGGTGGGCGTTCTACGAGCAGTACTTC.

This clone was seen just once. The V call is TRBV5-5, the J call TRBJ2-7, with 8 bases aligning to TRBD1. Germline loops: CDR1 SGHKS, CDR2 YYEKEE (reference sequence). The CDR3 consists of 14 residues. The V segment lost 1 base and the J segment 5 bases; nucleotides outside the gene matches: 5. CDR3 loop: CASSLTGGFDEQYF. The CDR3, as DNA: TGTGCCAGCAGCTTGACAGGGGGGTTTGACGAGCAGTACTTC.

The rearrangement joins TRBV7-9 to TRBJ1-4, with 9 bases matching TRBD1. Germline assignment: CDR1 SEHNR and CDR2 FQNEAQ (reference sequence). The length of the CDR3 is 15 residues. V was clipped by 5 bases and J by 8 bases; unmatched bases: 9. CDR3 sequence: CASSDKQGAGEKLFF. The CDR3 DNA sequence: TGTGCCAGCAGCGACAAACAGGGGGCGGGGGAAAAACTGTTTTTT.

This rearrangement joins TRBV28 to TRBJ2-7, with a weak D call TRBD1 (6 bases). Germline V gene lookup returns CDR1 MDHEN and CDR2 SYDVKM. The CDR3 runs to 14 residues. Trimming cost V 2 bases and J 3 bases, with 11 bases left between them. The CDR3 DNA reads as TGTGCCAGCAGTTTAGGGGGCTCCCACTACGAGCAGTACTTC. Encoded protein: CASSLGGSHYEQYF. The full variable domain, rest sourced from reference TRBV28 and TRBJ2-7, is DVKVTQSSRYLVKRTGEKVFLECVQDMDHENMFWYRQDPGLGLRLIYFSYDVKMKEKGDIPEGYSVSREKKERFSLILESASTNQTSMYLCASSLGGSHYEQYFGPGTRLTVT.